The present entry profiles one T cell receptor beta chain with its context. Its antigen is undetermined. This specimen belongs to a study of OX40 agonist ivuxolimab in advanced cancers. On the study more broadly: Dose-escalation patients suffered from hepatocellular carcinoma, melanoma, renal cell or head and neck cancer. Of the patients, three showed partial responses, one with hepatocellular carcinoma and two with cutaneous melanoma. Overall study results and limits: At 0.1 to 3.0 mg/kg and by week 6, clonal expansion occurred in CD4+ and CD8+ blood T cells.

Using immunoSEQ multiplex PCR, the repertoire was profiled, and TCRdb retains in-frame clones only, with some absent. This table has tens of thousands of clones, 92% appearing once. Germline V gene lookup returns CDR1 ENHRY and CDR2 SYGVKD. This CDR3 contains 14 residues. Unmatched junction bases numbered 3, after V lost 5 bases and J lost 5 bases. Autoimmune disease history or systemic immunosuppression excluded patients. The material sequenced was CD4+ or CD8+ T cells sorted from blood, taken in a trial of the OX40 agonist ivuxolimab. This chain uses TRBV10-3 with TRBJ2-3, with 11 positions matching TRBD1. The sequence derives from an adult with an advanced solid tumor such as melanoma, head and neck, liver or kidney cancer. CDR3 DNA: TGTGCCATCAGTCGGACAGGGGGCCTAGATACGCAGTATTTT. Translating it yields CAISRTGGLDTQYF.